The 11 T cell receptor beta chains given below trace back to one sample, sequenced in a study of blood T cell repertoires in COVID-19. Profiled with immunoSEQ multiplex PCR; TCRdb holds only in-frame clones, not every one. The sample has tens of thousands of clones, just under 85% seen once. The sample was peripheral blood. Receptors were obtained from a man in his 70s with acute or convalescent COVID-19.

CDR3 protein: CASSPTGTDQETQYF. DNA for the CDR3: TGCGCCAGCAGCCCAACCGGGACAGACCAAGAGACCCAGTACTTC. The chain links TRBV5-1 to TRBJ2-5; TRBD1 agrees at 7 bases. The V gene's germline CDR1 is SGHRS and CDR2 YFSETQ. This CDR3 contains 15 residues. V shed 4 bases, J shed 0 bases, and the junction held 6 bases outside the gene matches.

The chain recombines TRBV7-8 with TRBJ2-2, with D perhaps TRBD2 (6 bases). Trimming stripped 2 bases from V and 0 bases from J, with 7 bases between. This CDR3 contains 15 residues. CDR1 SGHVS and CDR2 FQNEAQ come from the germline V gene. The CDR3 here is CASSLSGANTGELFF. CDR3 nucleotide sequence: TGTGCCAGCAGCTTATCGGGGGCGAACACCGGGGAGCTGTTTTTT.

CDR3: CASSQVVLAGGHNEQFF. The CDR3 bases are TGTGCCAGCAGCCAAGTCGTGCTAGCGGGAGGGCACAATGAGCAGTTCTTC. The chain couples TRBV3-1 (or the pseudogene TRBV3-2) to TRBJ2-1; 12 bases fit TRBD2. The J segment lost 5 bases and the V segment lost 1 base, leaving 6 bases of the junction unmatched. Germline lookup yields CDR1 LGHDT and CDR2 YNNKEL (reference sequence). CDR3 length equals 17 residues.

The chain couples TRBV28 to TRBJ2-7, with a possible D match to TRBD2 (5 bases). With 7 bases removed from V and 7 bases from J, the gap between germline ends came to 11 bases. There are 11 residues in the CDR3. Germline CDR1 and CDR2: MDHEN and SYDVKM. CDR3 sequence: CASNNPGEQYF. CDR3 bases: TGTGCCAGCAACAATCCGGGGGAGCAGTACTTC.

The chain has TRBV6-1 and TRBJ2-1; D call uncertain. Germline assignment: CDR1 MNHNS and CDR2 SASEGT. The CDR3 totals 15 residues. Trimming stripped 2 bases from V and 2 bases from J, with 10 bases between. The CDR3 sequence is CASSEIFYPYNEQFF. The CDR3 nucleotides read TGTGCCAGCAGTGAAATATTCTACCCCTACAATGAGCAGTTCTTC.

J is TRBJ2-1 and V is TRBV5-1; 7 bases match TRBD1. Germline V CDR1 and CDR2: SGHRS, YFSETQ. This CDR3 is 16 amino acids long. The ends lost 4 bases at V and 9 bases at J; junction bases unmatched: 16. CDR3 residues: CASSATGNSPGAEQFF. The CDR3 DNA follows: TGCGCCAGCAGCGCGACAGGGAACTCCCCTGGGGCTGAGCAGTTCTTC.

This rearrangement joins TRBV6-5 to TRBJ2-3, with 7 nucleotides matching TRBD1. Losses at the gene ends were 7 bases for V and 1 base for J; bases not matched to a gene: 5. CDR1 is MNHEY, CDR2 SVGAGI, per germline. CDR3 length: 14 residues. The CDR3: CASKTTGRTDTQYF. The CDR3 DNA reads TGTGCCAGCAAGACGACAGGGCGCACAGATACGCAGTATTTT.

The V call is TRBV5-1, the J call TRBJ2-2; 8 bases fit TRBD2. The CDR3 length is 17 residues. V was clipped by 4 bases and J by 2 bases; unmatched bases: 10. Per germline, CDR1 SGHRS and CDR2 YFSETQ. The CDR3, as DNA: TGCGCCAGCAGCCTTGGCGGCGGGAGGAGAAACACCGGGGAGCTGTTTTTT. Its translation: CASSLGGGRRNTGELFF. The whole variable domain, filled in from reference TRBV5-1 and TRBJ2-2, reads KAGVTQTPRYLIKTRGQQVTLSCSPISGHRSVSWYQQTPGQGLQFLFEYFSETQRNKGNFPGRFSGRQFSNSRSEMNVSTLELGDSALYLCASSLGGGRRNTGELFFGEGSRLTVL.

This clone was counted only a few times. V gene TRBV7-2 combines with J gene TRBJ1-6; no firm D call. Germline CDR1 SGHTA, CDR2 FQGNSA. The CDR3 sequence is 16 residues long. Trimming took 4 bases from V and 0 from J, leaving 10 bases between them. The DNA of the CDR3 is TGTGCCAGCAGCTCAAGACTGAGCTCCTATAATTCACCCCTCCACTTT. This translates into CASSSRLSSYNSPLHF. The complete variable domain, with remaining parts taken from reference TRBV7-2 and TRBJ1-6, reads GAGVSQSPSNKVTEKGKDVELRCDPISGHTALYWYRQSLGQGLEFLIYFQGNSAPDKSGLPSDRFSAERTGGSVSTLTIQRTQQEDSAVYLCASSSRLSSYNSPLHFGNGTRLTVT.

This clone occurred once. CDR3 in amino acids: CASSPFDRVNTEAFF. DNA of the CDR3: TGTGCCAGCTCACCATTCGACAGGGTGAACACTGAAGCTTTCTTT. The chain couples TRBV18 to TRBJ1-1, with 7 bases aligning to TRBD1. The germline V gene encodes CDR1 KGHSH and CDR2 LQKENI. Unmatched junction bases numbered 3, after V lost 2 bases and J lost 0 bases. The CDR3 runs to 15 residues.

The chain joins TRBV7-2 to TRBJ1-2, with TRBD1 matching over 10 bases. J gave up 7 bases and V 5 bases, and 13 bases lay outside the gene matches. The CDR3 totals 16 residues. CDR1 SGHTA and CDR2 FQGNSA come from the germline V gene. CDR3 sequence reads: CASSTRQGASSGGYTF. The CDR3 DNA sequence: TGTGCCAGCAGCACCAGACAGGGGGCGAGTTCTGGTGGCTACACCTTC. The complete variable domain, with remaining parts taken from reference TRBV7-2 and TRBJ1-2, reads GAGVSQSPSNKVTEKGKDVELRCDPISGHTALYWYRQSLGQGLEFLIYFQGNSAPDKSGLPSDRFSAERTGGSVSTLTIQRTQQEDSAVYLCASSTRQGASSGGYTFGSGTRLTVV.